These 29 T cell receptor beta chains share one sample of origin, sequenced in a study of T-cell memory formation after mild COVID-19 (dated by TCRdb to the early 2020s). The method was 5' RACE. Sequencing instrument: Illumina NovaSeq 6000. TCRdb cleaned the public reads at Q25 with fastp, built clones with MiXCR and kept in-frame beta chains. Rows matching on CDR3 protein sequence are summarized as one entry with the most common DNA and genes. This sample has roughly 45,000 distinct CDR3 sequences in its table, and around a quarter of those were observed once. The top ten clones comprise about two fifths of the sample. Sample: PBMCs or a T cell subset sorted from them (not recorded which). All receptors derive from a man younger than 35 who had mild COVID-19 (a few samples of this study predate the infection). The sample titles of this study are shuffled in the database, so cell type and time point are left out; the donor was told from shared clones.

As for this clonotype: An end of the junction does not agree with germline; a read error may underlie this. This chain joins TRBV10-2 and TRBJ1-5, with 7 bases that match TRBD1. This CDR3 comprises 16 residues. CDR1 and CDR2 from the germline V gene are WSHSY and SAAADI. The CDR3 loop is CASGDRALGRYQPQHF. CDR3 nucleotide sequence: TGCGCCAGCGGTGACAGGGCTCTCGGTCGGTATCAGCCCCAGCATTTT.

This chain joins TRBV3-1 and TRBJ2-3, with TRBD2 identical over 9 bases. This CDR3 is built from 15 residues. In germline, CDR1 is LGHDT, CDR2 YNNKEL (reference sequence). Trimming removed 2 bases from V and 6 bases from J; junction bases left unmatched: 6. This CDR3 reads CASSQSGTSPDTQYF. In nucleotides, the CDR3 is TGTGCCAGCAGCCAATCCGGGACTAGCCCGGATACGCAGTATTTT.

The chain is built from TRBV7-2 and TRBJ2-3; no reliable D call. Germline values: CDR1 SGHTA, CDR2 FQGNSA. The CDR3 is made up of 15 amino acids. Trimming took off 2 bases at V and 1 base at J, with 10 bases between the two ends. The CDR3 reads CASSLMRVRTDTQYF. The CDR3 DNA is TGTGCCAGCAGCTTAATGCGCGTACGCACAGATACGCAGTATTTT.

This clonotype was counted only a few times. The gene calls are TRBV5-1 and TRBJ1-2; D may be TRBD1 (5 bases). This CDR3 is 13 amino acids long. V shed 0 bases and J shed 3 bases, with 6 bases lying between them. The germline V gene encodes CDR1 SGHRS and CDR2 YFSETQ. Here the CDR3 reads CASSLGDDYGYTF. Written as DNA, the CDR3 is TGCGCCAGCAGCTTGGGGGACGACTATGGCTACACCTTC.

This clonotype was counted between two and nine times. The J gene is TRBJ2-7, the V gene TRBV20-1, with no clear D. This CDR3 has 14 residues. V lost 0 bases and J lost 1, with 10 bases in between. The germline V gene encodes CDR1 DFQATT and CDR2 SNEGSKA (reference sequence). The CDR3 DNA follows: TGCAGTGCTAGAGATGCCCAGGTATCCTACGAGCAGTACTTC. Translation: CSARDAQVSYEQYF.

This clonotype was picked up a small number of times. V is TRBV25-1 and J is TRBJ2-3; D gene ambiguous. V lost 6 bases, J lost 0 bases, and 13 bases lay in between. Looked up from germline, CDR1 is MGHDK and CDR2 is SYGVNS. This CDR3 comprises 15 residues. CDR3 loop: CASSEKGWSTDTQYF. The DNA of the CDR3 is TGTGCCAGCAGCGAAAAGGGCTGGAGCACAGATACGCAGTATTTT. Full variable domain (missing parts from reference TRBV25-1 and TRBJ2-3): EADIYQTPRYLVIGTGKKITLECSQTMGHDKMYWYQQDPGMELHLIHYSYGVNSTEKGDLSSESTVSRIRTEHFPLTLESARPSHTSQYLCASSEKGWSTDTQYFGPGTRLTVL.

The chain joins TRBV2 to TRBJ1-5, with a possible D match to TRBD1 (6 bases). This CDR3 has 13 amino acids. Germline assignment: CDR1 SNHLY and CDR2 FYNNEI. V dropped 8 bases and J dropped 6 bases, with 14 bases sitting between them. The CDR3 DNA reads TGTGCCAGCGCGCCAGGGGAGGGTCAGCCCCAGCATTTT. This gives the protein CASAPGEGQPQHF.

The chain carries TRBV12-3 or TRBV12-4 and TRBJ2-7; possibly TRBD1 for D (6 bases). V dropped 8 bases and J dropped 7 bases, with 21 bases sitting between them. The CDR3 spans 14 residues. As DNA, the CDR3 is TGTGCCAGCCGTGCATCAGGGACATGGCAAGAGCAGTACTTC. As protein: CASRASGTWQEQYF.

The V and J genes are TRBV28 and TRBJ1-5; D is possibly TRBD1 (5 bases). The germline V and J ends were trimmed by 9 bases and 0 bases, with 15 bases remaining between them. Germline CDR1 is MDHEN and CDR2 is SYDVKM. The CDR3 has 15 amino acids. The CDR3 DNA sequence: TGTGCCAGTAAACAGGTTTCCAATAGCAATCAGCCCCAGCATTTT. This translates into CASKQVSNSNQPQHF. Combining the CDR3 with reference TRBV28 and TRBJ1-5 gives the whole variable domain DVKVTQSSRYLVKRTGEKVFLECVQDMDHENMFWYRQDPGLGLRLIYFSYDVKMKEKGDIPEGYSVSREKKERFSLILESASTNQTSMYLCASKQVSNSNQPQHFGDGTRLSIL.

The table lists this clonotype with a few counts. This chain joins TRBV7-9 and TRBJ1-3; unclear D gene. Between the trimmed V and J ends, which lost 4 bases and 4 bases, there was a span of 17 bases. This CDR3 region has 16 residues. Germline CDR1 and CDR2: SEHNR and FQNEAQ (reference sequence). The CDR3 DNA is TGTGCCAGCAGCTCCAGTACGGAAGCTGTAGGAAACACCATATATTTT. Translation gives CASSSSTEAVGNTIYF.

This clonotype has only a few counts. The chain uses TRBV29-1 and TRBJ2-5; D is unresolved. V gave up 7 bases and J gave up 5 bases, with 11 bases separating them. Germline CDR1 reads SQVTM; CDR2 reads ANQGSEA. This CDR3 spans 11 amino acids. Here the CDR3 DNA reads TGCAGCGGACGGTATAGGGAGACCCAGTACTTC. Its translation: CSGRYRETQYF.

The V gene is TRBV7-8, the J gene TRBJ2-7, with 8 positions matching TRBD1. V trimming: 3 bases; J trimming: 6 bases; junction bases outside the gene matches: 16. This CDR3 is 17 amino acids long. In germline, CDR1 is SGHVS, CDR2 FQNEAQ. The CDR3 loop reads CASSLGVPGQVPLEQYF. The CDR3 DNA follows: TGTGCCAGCAGCTTGGGGGTACCGGGACAGGTCCCCCTCGAGCAGTACTTC.

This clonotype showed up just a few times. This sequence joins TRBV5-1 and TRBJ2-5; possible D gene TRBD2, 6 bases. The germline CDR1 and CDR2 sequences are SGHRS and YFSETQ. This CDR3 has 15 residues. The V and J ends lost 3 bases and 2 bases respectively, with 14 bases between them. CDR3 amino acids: CASSSRGAVQETQYF. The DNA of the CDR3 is TGCGCCAGCAGCTCCCGCGGGGCCGTTCAAGAGACCCAGTACTTC.

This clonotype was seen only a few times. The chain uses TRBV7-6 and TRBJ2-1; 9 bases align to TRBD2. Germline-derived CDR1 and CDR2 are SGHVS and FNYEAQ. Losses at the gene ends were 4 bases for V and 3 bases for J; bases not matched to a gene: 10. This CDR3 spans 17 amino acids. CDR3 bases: TGTGCCAGCAGCTCCCTGGCTAGCGGGAACCTCTACAATGAGCAGTTCTTC. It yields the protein CASSSLASGNLYNEQFF.

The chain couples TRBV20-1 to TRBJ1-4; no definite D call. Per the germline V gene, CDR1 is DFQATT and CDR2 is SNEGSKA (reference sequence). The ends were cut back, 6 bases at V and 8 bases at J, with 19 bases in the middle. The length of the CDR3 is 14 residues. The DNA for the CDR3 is TGCAGTGCAAATCAACCGGGAGGCTGGGAAAAACTGTTTTTT. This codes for CSANQPGGWEKLFF.

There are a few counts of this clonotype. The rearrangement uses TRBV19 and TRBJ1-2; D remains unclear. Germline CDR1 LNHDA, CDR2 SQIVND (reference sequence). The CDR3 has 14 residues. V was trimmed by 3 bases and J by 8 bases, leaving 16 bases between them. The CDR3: CASSIRPLTPGYTF. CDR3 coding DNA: TGTGCCAGTAGTATCCGGCCGCTTACCCCGGGCTACACCTTC. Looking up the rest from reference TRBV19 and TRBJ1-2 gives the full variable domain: DGGITQSPKYLFRKEGQNVTLSCEQNLNHDAMYWYRQDPGQGLRLIYYSQIVNDFQKGDIAEGYSVSREKKESFPLTVTSAQKNPTAFYLCASSIRPLTPGYTFGSGTRLTVV.

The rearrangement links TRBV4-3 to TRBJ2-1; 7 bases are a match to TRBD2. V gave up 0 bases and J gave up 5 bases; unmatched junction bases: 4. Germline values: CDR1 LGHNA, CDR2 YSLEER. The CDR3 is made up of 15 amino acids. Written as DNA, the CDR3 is TGCGCCAGCAGCCAAGAGGTGGGGGGGGACAATGAGCAGTTCTTC. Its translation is CASSQEVGGDNEQFF.

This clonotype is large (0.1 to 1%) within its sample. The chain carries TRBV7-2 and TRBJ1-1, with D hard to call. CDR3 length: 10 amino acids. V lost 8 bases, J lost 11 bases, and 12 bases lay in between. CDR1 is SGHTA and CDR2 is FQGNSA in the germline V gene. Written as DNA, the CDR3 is TGTGCCAGCGGGCGGTTGGGGGCTTTCTTT. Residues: CASGRLGAFF.

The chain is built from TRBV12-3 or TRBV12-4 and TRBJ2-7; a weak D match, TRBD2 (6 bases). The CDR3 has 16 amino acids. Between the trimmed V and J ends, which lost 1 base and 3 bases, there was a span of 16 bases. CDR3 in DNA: TGTGCCAGCAGTTTAGGGGACCGGGACTCCTTCTACGAGCAGTACTTC. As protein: CASSLGDRDSFYEQYF.

The CDR3 loop is CASSPSWPTDTQYF. In DNA, the CDR3 is TGTGCCAGCAGTCCCAGCTGGCCCACAGATACGCAGTATTTT. The chain employs TRBV6-5 and TRBJ2-3, with D hard to call. The CDR3 is made up of 14 amino acids. V lost 5 bases, J lost 2 bases, and 11 bases lay in between. Germline assignment: CDR1 MNHEY and CDR2 SVGAGI.

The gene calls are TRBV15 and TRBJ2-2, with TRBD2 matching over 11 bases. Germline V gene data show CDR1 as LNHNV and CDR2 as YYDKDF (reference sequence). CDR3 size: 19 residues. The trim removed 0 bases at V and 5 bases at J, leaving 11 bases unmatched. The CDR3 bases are TGTGCCACCAGCAGAGATGTAGAGGTGGCTAGCGGGGGGACCGGGGAGCTGTTTTTT. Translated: CATSRDVEVASGGTGELFF. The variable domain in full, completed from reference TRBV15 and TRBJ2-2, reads DAMVIQNPRYQVTQFGKPVTLSCSQTLNHNVMYWYQQKSSQAPKLLFHYYDKDFNNEADTPDNFQSRRPNTSFCFLDIRSPGLGDTAMYLCATSRDVEVASGGTGELFFGEGSRLTVL.

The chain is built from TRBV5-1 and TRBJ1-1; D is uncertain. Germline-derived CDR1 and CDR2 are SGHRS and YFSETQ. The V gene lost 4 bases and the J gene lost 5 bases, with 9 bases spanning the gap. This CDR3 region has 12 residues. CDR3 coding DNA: TGCGCCAGCAGCCCGGACCAAACTGAAGCTTTCTTT. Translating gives CASSPDQTEAFF.

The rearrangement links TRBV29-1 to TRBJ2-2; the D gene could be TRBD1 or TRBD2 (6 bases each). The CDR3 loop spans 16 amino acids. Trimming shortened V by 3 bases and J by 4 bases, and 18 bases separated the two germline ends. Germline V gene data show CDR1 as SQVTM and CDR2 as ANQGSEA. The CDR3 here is CSVEEVGGPGTGELFF. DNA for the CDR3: TGCAGCGTTGAGGAGGTTGGGGGGCCGGGCACCGGGGAGCTGTTTTTT.

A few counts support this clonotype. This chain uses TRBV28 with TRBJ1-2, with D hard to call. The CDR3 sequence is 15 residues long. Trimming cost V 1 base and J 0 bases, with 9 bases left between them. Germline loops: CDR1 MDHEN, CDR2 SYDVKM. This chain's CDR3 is CASSLFIQANYGYTF. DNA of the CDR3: TGTGCCAGCAGTTTATTTATCCAGGCTAACTATGGCTACACCTTC.

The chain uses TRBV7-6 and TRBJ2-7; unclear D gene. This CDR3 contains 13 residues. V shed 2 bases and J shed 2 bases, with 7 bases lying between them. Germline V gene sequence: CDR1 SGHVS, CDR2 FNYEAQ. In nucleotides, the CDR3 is TGTGCCAGCAGCTTACCAGGCACCTACGAGCAGTACTTC. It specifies CASSLPGTYEQYF.

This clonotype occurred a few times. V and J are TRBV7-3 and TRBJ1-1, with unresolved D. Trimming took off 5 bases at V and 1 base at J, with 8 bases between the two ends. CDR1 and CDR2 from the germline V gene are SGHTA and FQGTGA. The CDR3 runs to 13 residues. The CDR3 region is CASSHGRNTEAFF. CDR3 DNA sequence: TGTGCCAGCAGCCATGGACGGAACACTGAAGCTTTCTTT.

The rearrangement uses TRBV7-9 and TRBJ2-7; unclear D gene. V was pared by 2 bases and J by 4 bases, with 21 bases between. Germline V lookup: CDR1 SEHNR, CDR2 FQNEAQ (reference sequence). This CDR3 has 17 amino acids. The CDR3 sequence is CASSLSLGSQRSYEQYF. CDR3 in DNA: TGTGCCAGCAGCTTAAGTCTGGGCAGCCAGAGGTCGTACGAGCAGTACTTC.

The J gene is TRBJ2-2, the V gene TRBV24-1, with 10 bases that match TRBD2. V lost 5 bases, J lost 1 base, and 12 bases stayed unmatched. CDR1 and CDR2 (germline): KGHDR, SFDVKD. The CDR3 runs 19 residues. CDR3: CATSAQTASGGLNTGELFF. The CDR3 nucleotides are TGTGCCACCAGTGCCCAGACGGCTAGCGGGGGCCTGAACACCGGGGAGCTGTTTTTT.

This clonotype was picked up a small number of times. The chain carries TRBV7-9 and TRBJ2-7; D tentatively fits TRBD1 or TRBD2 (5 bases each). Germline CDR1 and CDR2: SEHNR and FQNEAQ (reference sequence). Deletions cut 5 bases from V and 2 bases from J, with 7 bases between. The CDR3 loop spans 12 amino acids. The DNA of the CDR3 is TGTGCCAGCAGCCCGGGGCCCTACGAGCAGTACGTC. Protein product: CASSPGPYEQYV.